What follows are 22 T cell receptor beta chains derived from one specimen sequenced in a study of cytomegalovirus exposure and HLA in healthy donors. The PCR contained 60 Vbeta and 13 Jbeta primers. The data were produced by immunoSEQ multiplex PCR, yet TCRdb's version contains in-frame clones alone and is incomplete. This sample carries 160,000 or so clones, around four fifths of them seen once, and the ten largest clones take roughly 1.4%. The specimen sequenced was PBMCs. The receptors were sampled from a woman aged 18-29 years in good health and CMV-seronegative.

This clone was detected once. The chain joins TRBV6-6 to TRBJ2-7; tentatively, D is TRBD2 (6 bases). Trimming pared 2 bases from V and 3 bases from J, leaving 17 bases between. Germline V gene data show CDR1 as MNHNY and CDR2 as SVGAGI (reference sequence). The CDR3 spans 16 residues. The CDR3, as DNA: TGTGCCAGCAGTTACCTTGGGGGAGGTAGGGTCTACGAGCAGTACTTC. Residues: CASSYLGGGRVYEQYF.

The DNA of the CDR3 is TGTGCCAGCAGCCCCTTAACAGGGTGGGGAGGCTACACCTTC. It yields the protein CASSPLTGWGGYTF. V gene TRBV11-2 combines with J gene TRBJ1-2; D might be TRBD1 (6 bases). The CDR3 contains 14 residues. Trimming left V 5 bases short and J 8 bases short, with 18 bases between. Germline V gene lookup returns CDR1 SGHAT and CDR2 FQNNGV.

This rearrangement joins TRBV7-9 to TRBJ1-1; the D is unclear. The CDR3 runs to 12 residues. Between the trimmed V and J ends, which lost 0 bases and 7 bases, there was a span of 6 bases. CDR1 and CDR2 from the germline V gene are SEHNR and FQNEAQ (reference sequence). The CDR3 protein is CASSLAWSEAFF. In DNA, the CDR3 is TGTGCCAGCAGCTTAGCTTGGAGTGAAGCTTTCTTT. Combining the CDR3 with reference TRBV7-9 and TRBJ1-1 gives the whole variable domain DTGVSQNPRHKITKRGQNVTFRCDPISEHNRLYWYRQTLGQGPEFLTYFQNEAQLEKSRLLSDRFSAERPKGSFSTLEIQRTEQGDSAMYLCASSLAWSEAFFGQGTRLTVV.

The rearrangement uses TRBV5-1 and TRBJ2-5, with 12 bases fitting TRBD1. The junction had 8 bases not matched to a gene; V was cut back by 4 bases and J by 4 bases. Per the germline V gene, CDR1 is SGHRS and CDR2 is YFSETQ. There are 16 residues in the CDR3. The CDR3 DNA follows: TGCGCCAGCAGCAAAACCGGGACAGGGGGCGGAGAGACCCAGTACTTC. Its translation is CASSKTGTGGGETQYF.

This chain joins TRBV21-1 and TRBJ2-1; the table's D call of TRBD1 was not tested on the DNA. TRBV21-1 is a pseudogene segment. This CDR3 is 12 amino acids long. Here the CDR3 reads CASSLQGNEQFF. Here the CDR3 DNA reads TGTGCCAGCAGCTTACAGGGAAATGAGCAGTTCTTC.

CDR3: CAWSTLTSGGAYEQYF. The CDR3 coding sequence is TGTGCCTGGAGTACACTAACTAGCGGGGGGGCCTACGAGCAGTACTTC. The genes are TRBV30 and TRBJ2-5; 13 positions agree with TRBD2. The J call is uncertain, as TRBJ2-7 better fits the DNA end. Germline lookup yields CDR1 GTSNPN and CDR2 SVGIG (reference sequence). The CDR3 extends over 16 amino acids.

The chain is built from TRBV2 and TRBJ1-4; tentatively, D is TRBD1 (6 bases). V lost 6 bases and J lost 0, with 11 bases in between. Germline values: CDR1 SNHLY, CDR2 FYNNEI. The CDR3 runs to 15 residues. Here the CDR3 reads CASRRDTPTNEKLFF. CDR3 nucleotide sequence: TGTGCCAGCAGGAGGGACACTCCAACTAATGAAAAACTGTTTTTT.

The CDR3 reads CASSSGGARETQYF. The CDR3 nucleotides are TGTGCCAGCAGCTCCGGGGGGGCCAGGGAGACCCAGTACTTC. V and J are TRBV5-4 and TRBJ2-5; 8 bases match TRBD2. V shed 3 bases, J shed 5 bases, and the junction held 6 bases outside the gene matches. Germline-derived CDR1 and CDR2 are SGHNT and YYREEE (reference sequence). This CDR3 has 14 amino acids. Supplemented by reference TRBV5-4 and TRBJ2-5, the full variable domain reads ETGVTQSPTHLIKTRGQQVTLRCSSQSGHNTVSWYQQALGQGPQFIFQYYREEENGRGNFPPRFSGLQFPNYSSELNVNALELDDSALYLCASSSGGARETQYFGPGTRLLVL.

This clone was recorded a few times. V and J are TRBV19 and TRBJ2-7, with D perhaps matching TRBD1 (6 bases). This CDR3 region has 15 residues. V lost 4 bases and J 1 base, leaving 14 bases between the germline ends. Germline CDR1 is LNHDA and CDR2 is SQIVND (reference sequence). In nucleotides, the CDR3 is TGTGCCAGTAGTACCGCATGGACAGTATCCTACGAGCAGTACTTC. Amino acids: CASSTAWTVSYEQYF.

This rearrangement joins TRBV2 to TRBJ1-2; 10 positions agree with TRBD1. This CDR3 spans 15 amino acids. CDR1 is SNHLY, CDR2 FYNNEI, per germline. V was clipped by 2 bases and J by 4 bases; unmatched bases: 4. CDR3: CASSEPGQGTYGYTF. CDR3 DNA: TGTGCCAGCAGTGAACCGGGACAGGGGACCTATGGCTACACCTTC.

This clone was detected only a few times. This rearrangement joins TRBV6-6 to TRBJ1-4, with TRBD1 identical over 10 bases. After removal of 6 bases from V and 8 bases from J, the junction contained 12 bases not matched to a gene. From germline, CDR1 is MNHNY and CDR2 SVGAGI (reference sequence). This CDR3 contains 16 residues. The CDR3 region is CASSPPRTGGNEKLFF. The CDR3 DNA is TGTGCCAGCAGCCCCCCTCGGACAGGGGGTAACGAAAAACTGTTTTTT.

This chain joins TRBV6-5 and TRBJ1-2, with D hard to call. CDR3 length equals 14 residues. V dropped 0 bases and J dropped 4 bases, with 9 bases sitting between them. Germline CDR1 and CDR2: MNHEY and SVGAGI. The CDR3 DNA is TGTGCCAGCAGTTACTCGACACCTTCCTATGGCTACACCTTC. Protein sequence: CASSYSTPSYGYTF.

J is TRBJ1-5 and V is TRBV6-1; no clear D. This CDR3 has 12 amino acids. With 0 bases removed from V and 9 bases from J, the gap between germline ends came to 6 bases. Germline loops: CDR1 MNHNS, CDR2 SASEGT. The CDR3: CASSEARGPQHF. The CDR3 nucleotides read TGTGCCAGCAGTGAAGCGAGAGGGCCCCAGCATTTT.

This sequence joins TRBV2 and TRBJ1-2; 9 nucleotides agree with TRBD1. This CDR3 spans 14 amino acids. Trimming cost V 7 bases and J 8 bases; bases outside gene matches: 11. Germline V gene sequence: CDR1 SNHLY, CDR2 FYNNEI. CDR3 coding DNA: TGTGCCAGCACGCAGGACAGGGGAAGTGGGGGCTACACCTTC. This gives the protein CASTQDRGSGGYTF.

V is TRBV10-1 and J is TRBJ2-3; D might be TRBD2 (5 bases). The germline V gene encodes CDR1 WNHNN and CDR2 SYGVQD (reference sequence). V lost 5 bases to trimming and J lost 0 bases, with 9 bases between them. The CDR3 sequence is 14 residues long. The CDR3 coding sequence is TGCGCCAGCAGTACAGCGGACAGCACAGATACGCAGTATTTT. This codes for CASSTADSTDTQYF.

The CDR3 reads CASKTQGVGNTIYF. DNA for the CDR3: TGTGCCAGCAAAACTCAGGGCGTCGGAAACACCATATATTTT. The gene calls are TRBV6-5 and TRBJ1-3; D is possibly TRBD1 (5 bases). Germline-derived CDR1 and CDR2 are MNHEY and SVGAGI. The CDR3 length is 14 residues. The germline V and J ends were trimmed by 7 bases and 4 bases, with 14 bases remaining between them.

The V and J genes are TRBV11-2 and TRBJ2-7; tentative D call: TRBD1 (6 bases). This CDR3 contains 14 residues. Germline V lookup: CDR1 SGHAT, CDR2 FQNNGV. Trimming took 2 bases from V and 1 from J, leaving 9 bases between them. CDR3 loop: CASSLIQGSYEQYF. The CDR3 coding sequence is TGTGCCAGCAGCTTAATTCAGGGGTCCTACGAGCAGTACTTC.

This clone was seen just once. CDR3 nucleotides: TGCGCCAGCAGCCAGGGGGGGGGAATCTCCTACAATGAGCAGTTCTTC. This translates into CASSQGGGISYNEQFF. The gene calls are TRBV4-1 and TRBJ2-1; 7 nucleotides match TRBD2. The V and J ends lost 3 bases and 0 bases, in that order; junction bases with no gene match: 5. Germline assignment: CDR1 MGHRA and CDR2 YSYEKL. The CDR3 consists of 16 residues.

The chain carries TRBV5-4 and TRBJ2-4, with a weak D call TRBD1 (5 bases). The germline V gene has CDR1 SGHNT and CDR2 YYREEE (reference sequence). The CDR3 is made up of 14 amino acids. V was shortened by 5 bases and J by 5 bases, with 14 bases between the two germline ends. CDR3 DNA: TGTGCCAGCAGTGCTCAGGGTTTCGAAAACATTCAGTACTTC. Encoded protein: CASSAQGFENIQYF. Combining the CDR3 with reference TRBV5-4 and TRBJ2-4 gives the whole variable domain ETGVTQSPTHLIKTRGQQVTLRCSSQSGHNTVSWYQQALGQGPQFIFQYYREEENGRGNFPPRFSGLQFPNYSSELNVNALELDDSALYLCASSAQGFENIQYFGAGTRLSVL.

V is TRBV30 and J is TRBJ2-2; tentatively, D is TRBD2 (6 bases). V lost 3 bases to trimming and J lost 1 base, with 9 bases between them. Germline V gene data show CDR1 as GTSNPN and CDR2 as SVGIG (reference sequence). The CDR3 is made up of 14 amino acids. The CDR3 nucleotides are TGTGCCTGGAGGTACGGGGGGAACACCGGGGAGCTGTTTTTT. Its translation: CAWRYGGNTGELFF.

Comment on this clone: Germline and junction disagree at one end, which may indicate a read error. The chain combines TRBV7-7 with TRBJ2-5; a weak D match, TRBD1 (6 bases). Germline lookup yields CDR1 SSHAT and CDR2 FNYEAQ (reference sequence). The CDR3 runs to 14 residues. CDR3 residues: CASSLTGHQETQYF. The CDR3 DNA follows: TGTGCTAGCAGCTTGACAGGACATCAAGAGACCCAGTACTTC.

V usage is TRBV6-1 and J usage is TRBJ1-1, with a tentative D call TRBD1 (6 bases). Between the trimmed V and J ends, which lost 4 bases and 1 base, there was a span of 13 bases. This CDR3 is 15 amino acids long. Germline V CDR1 and CDR2: MNHNS, SASEGT. CDR3 DNA sequence: TGTGCCAGCAGTGGTAAGGGGGGGGCGAACACTGAAGCTTTCTTT. Translating it yields CASSGKGGANTEAFF.